The 25 T cell receptor beta chains presented below share a single source sample, sequenced in a study of chemoradiotherapy in HPV16-positive cancers. Repertoires were generated with immunoSEQ multiplex PCR, while TCRdb's copy carries only in-frame clones and drops some. This sample has roughly 3,000 clones, with 75% to 85% found just once. The input for sequencing was tumor tissue, taken from a patient who underwent chemoradiotherapy. These receptors were taken from a human donor with HPV-associated anogenital cancer.

V is TRBV19 and J is TRBJ1-5; no definite D call. The CDR3 has 17 residues. Looked up from germline, CDR1 is LNHDA and CDR2 is SQIVND (reference sequence). V was cut by 6 bases and J by 3 bases, with 21 bases left in between. Here the CDR3 DNA reads TGTGCCAGTAGGTCTCTCGTACAGAATATCTACAATCAGCCCCAGCATTTT. It encodes CASRSLVQNIYNQPQHF. Using reference TRBV19 and TRBJ1-5 for the parts outside the CDR3, the full variable domain is DGGITQSPKYLFRKEGQNVTLSCEQNLNHDAMYWYRQDPGQGLRLIYYSQIVNDFQKGDIAEGYSVSREKKESFPLTVTSAQKNPTAFYLCASRSLVQNIYNQPQHFGDGTRLSIL.

The chain links TRBV6-1 to TRBJ1-4, with 8 bases fitting TRBD1. From germline, CDR1 is MNHNS and CDR2 SASEGT. V shed 0 bases, J shed 8 bases, and the junction held 5 bases outside the gene matches. This CDR3 has 15 amino acids. The DNA of the CDR3 is TGTGCCAGCAGTGAAGCGCCGACAGGGGTAGAAAAACTGTTTTTT. Its protein product is CASSEAPTGVEKLFF.

This rearrangement joins TRBV18 to TRBJ2-2, with D perhaps TRBD1 or TRBD2 (7 bases each). Germline V CDR1 and CDR2: KGHSH, LQKENI. The CDR3 spans 16 residues. Trimming removed 6 bases from V and 4 bases from J, with 18 bases in between. The CDR3 DNA sequence: TGTGCCAGCTCCCCCCAGGGGGGGAGAGTCACCGGGGAGCTGTTTTTT. Its protein product is CASSPQGGRVTGELFF.

The rearrangement links TRBV5-1 to TRBJ1-6; no reliable D call. Germline CDR1 reads SGHRS; CDR2 reads YFSETQ. The CDR3 loop spans 15 amino acids. V shed 2 bases and J shed 0 bases, with 6 bases lying between them. The CDR3 loop reads CASSLDLSYNSPLHF. In DNA form, the CDR3 reads TGCGCCAGCAGCTTAGACCTCTCCTATAATTCACCCCTCCACTTT.

The V call is TRBV6-1, the J call TRBJ1-6, with D possibly TRBD1 on 5 matching bases. Trimming stripped 3 bases from V and 5 bases from J, with 5 bases between. The length of the CDR3 is 13 residues. CDR1 is MNHNS, CDR2 SASEGT, per germline. This chain's CDR3 is CASSDRDNSPLHF. In nucleotides, the CDR3 is TGTGCCAGCAGTGACAGGGATAATTCACCCCTCCACTTT.

The chain recombines TRBV29-1 with TRBJ2-3, with D possibly TRBD2 on 6 matching bases. This CDR3 contains 13 residues. V dropped 6 bases and J dropped 5 bases, with 15 bases sitting between them. The germline V gene encodes CDR1 SQVTM and CDR2 ANQGSEA. The CDR3 is CSVPSGVEDTQYF. The CDR3 nucleotides are TGCAGCGTCCCTTCGGGAGTGGAAGATACGCAGTATTTT.

This chain links TRBV7-3 with TRBJ2-3; 12 bases agree with TRBD2. In germline, CDR1 is SGHTA, CDR2 FQGTGA. The CDR3 length is 17 residues. J was trimmed by 1 base and V by 9 bases; bases with no gene match: 11. The CDR3 nucleotides read TGTGCCAGAATCCTAGCGGGGGGGCCCCTGTGCACAGATACGCAGTATTTT. Its translation is CARILAGGPLCTDTQYF.

The DNA for the CDR3 is TGCAGCGCTAGACTAGCACAGGAGCAGTTCTTC. Translating gives CSARLAQEQFF. The rearrangement uses TRBV29-1 and TRBJ2-1, with 7 nucleotides matching TRBD2. Trimming took 7 bases from V and 10 from J; bases not matched to a gene: 7. From germline, CDR1 is SQVTM and CDR2 ANQGSEA. This CDR3 comprises 11 residues.

This chain connects TRBV5-4 to TRBJ2-2; D assignment may be TRBD1 or TRBD2 (5 bases each). CDR1 SGHNT and CDR2 YYREEE come from the germline V gene (reference sequence). Trimming left V 2 bases short and J 5 bases short, with 13 bases between. This CDR3 spans 15 amino acids. The CDR3 loop reads CASSFDGARTGELFF. CDR3 nucleotides: TGTGCCAGCAGCTTTGACGGGGCGCGGACCGGGGAGCTGTTTTTT.

The J gene is TRBJ2-7, the V gene TRBV7-6, with no clear D. CDR3 size: 13 residues. Trimming pared 1 base from V and 5 bases from J, leaving 9 bases between. Germline V lookup: CDR1 SGHVS, CDR2 FNYEAQ. For the CDR3, the DNA is TGTGCCAGCAGCTTAGGGGGTAGGAACGAGCAGTACTTC. This sequence encodes CASSLGGRNEQYF.

This clone was seen a single time. The V gene is TRBV25-1, the J gene TRBJ2-3; D perhaps matches TRBD1 (6 bases). Germline assignment: CDR1 MGHDK and CDR2 SYGVNS. Trimming removed 3 bases from V and 0 bases from J, with 13 bases in between. The CDR3 extends over 16 amino acids. The CDR3 sequence: CASSDRTGRSTDTQYF. CDR3 nucleotide sequence: TGTGCCAGCAGTGATCGTACAGGGCGAAGCACAGATACGCAGTATTTT.

This clone has a handful of counts. CDR3 sequence (DNA): TGTGCCAGCAGCCCCCGGGGACGACTCTACGAGCAGTACTTC. Amino acid sequence: CASSPRGRLYEQYF. The chain joins TRBV7-6 to TRBJ2-7; possibly TRBD1 or TRBD2 for D (5 bases each). Germline loops: CDR1 SGHVS, CDR2 FNYEAQ. The CDR3 length is 14 residues. V lost 5 bases, J lost 3 bases, and 14 bases lay in between.

The chain employs TRBV18 and TRBJ2-5; the match to TRBD2 covers 8 bases. The CDR3 has 16 amino acids. The V gene end was trimmed by 0 bases and the J gene end by 3 bases; junction bases not matched to a gene: 6. Germline V gives CDR1 KGHSH, CDR2 LQKENI. The CDR3 here is CASSPPRAGAEETQYF. In nucleotides, the CDR3 is TGTGCCAGCTCACCACCCAGAGCGGGAGCGGAAGAGACCCAGTACTTC.

This chain connects TRBV6-5 to TRBJ2-7, with a tentative D call TRBD2 (5 bases). V lost 0 bases to trimming and J lost 4 bases, with 10 bases between them. This CDR3 region has 14 residues. Germline assignment: CDR1 MNHEY and CDR2 SVGAGI. The DNA of the CDR3 is TGTGCCAGCAGTTACTCGAGGGATCAGTACGAGCAGTACTTC. Amino acids: CASSYSRDQYEQYF.

This clone was counted between two and nine times. The chain has TRBV27 and TRBJ1-2; TRBD1 agrees at 9 bases. J was trimmed by 8 bases and V by 2 bases; bases with no gene match: 6. This CDR3 is built from 14 residues. Per the germline V gene, CDR1 is MNHEY and CDR2 is SMNVEV (reference sequence). The CDR3 spells CASSLRDRASGYTF. CDR3 DNA sequence: TGTGCCAGCAGTTTAAGGGACAGGGCATCGGGCTACACCTTC.

The chain combines TRBV5-4 with TRBJ2-1, with 13 bases identical to TRBD2. The length of the CDR3 is 15 residues. In germline, CDR1 is SGHNT, CDR2 YYREEE (reference sequence). V trimming: 4 bases; J trimming: 7 bases; junction bases outside the gene matches: 5. The CDR3 protein is CASSLRLAGGNEQFF. CDR3 bases: TGTGCCAGCAGCCTCCGACTAGCGGGAGGTAATGAGCAGTTCTTC.

There are a few counts of this clone. This rearrangement joins TRBV27 to TRBJ2-3; 9 nucleotides agree with TRBD2. Trimming at V came to 0 bases and at J to 2 bases, leaving 6 bases not matched to a gene. Per the germline V gene, CDR1 is MNHEY and CDR2 is SMNVEV (reference sequence). This CDR3 has 17 amino acids. The CDR3 nucleotides read TGTGCCAGCAGTTTATCGCCGGCGGGGGGGGCCACAGATACGCAGTATTTT. Translated, it gives CASSLSPAGGATDTQYF.

This chain joins TRBV10-2 and TRBJ1-5; D not resolved. Germline CDR1 and CDR2: WSHSY and SAAADI. There are 14 residues in the CDR3. Trimming cost V 0 bases and J 0 bases, with 3 bases left between them. CDR3 sequence: CASSESDSNQPQHF. In DNA, the CDR3 is TGCGCCAGCAGTGAGTCGGATAGCAATCAGCCCCAGCATTTT.

This sequence joins TRBV11-2 and TRBJ2-1; D call uncertain. The V gene lost 8 bases and the J gene lost 3 bases, with 11 bases spanning the gap. Germline CDR1 reads SGHAT; CDR2 reads FQNNGV. The CDR3 totals 13 residues. The CDR3 protein is CASQPPFYNEQFF. The DNA for the CDR3 is TGTGCCAGCCAACCTCCCTTCTACAATGAGCAGTTCTTC.

The chain uses TRBV7-2 and TRBJ2-3; no clear D. V dropped 7 bases and J dropped 5 bases, with 10 bases sitting between them. The CDR3 is made up of 12 amino acids. Germline CDR1 reads SGHTA; CDR2 reads FQGNSA. The CDR3 region has the DNA TGTGCCAGCAACCCGGGTGGAGATACGCAGTATTTT. This sequence encodes CASNPGGDTQYF.

The table lists this clone with a count of one. This chain links TRBV5-1 with TRBJ1-1; TRBD1 aligns across 9 bases. The V gene's germline CDR1 is SGHRS and CDR2 YFSETQ. The CDR3 loop spans 16 amino acids. V lost 0 bases, J lost 0 bases, and 3 bases stayed unmatched. The CDR3 DNA sequence: TGCGCCAGCAGCTTGGGACAGGGGGGAATGAACACTGAAGCTTTCTTT. It codes for CASSLGQGGMNTEAFF.

The chain joins TRBV7-3 to TRBJ2-2; D is unclear. Germline lookup yields CDR1 SGHTA and CDR2 FQGTGA. The V and J ends lost 5 bases and 4 bases respectively, with 11 bases between them. This CDR3 has 14 residues. The CDR3 nucleotides read TGTGCCAGCAGCGTCTACCAGGCCACCGGGGAGCTGTTTTTT. This sequence encodes CASSVYQATGELFF.

In this sample, this clone turned up once. The rearrangement joins TRBV21-1 to TRBJ2-5. TRBV21-1 is assigned pseudogene status. This CDR3 contains 18 residues. This CDR3 is CASSKPDGWRKNGETQYF. The CDR3 nucleotides are TGTGCCAGCAGCAAACCCGATGGGTGGCGTAAAAATGGAGAGACCCAGTACTTC.

J is TRBJ2-2 and V is TRBV7-2; D is ambiguous. The V end was cut by 1 base, the J end by 6 bases, with 6 bases between. The CDR3 is 13 amino acids. Germline V CDR1 and CDR2: SGHTA, FQGNSA. The CDR3: CASSLVRSGELFF. CDR3 coding DNA: TGTGCCAGCAGCTTAGTAAGGTCCGGGGAGCTGTTTTTT. Supplemented by reference TRBV7-2 and TRBJ2-2, the full variable domain reads GAGVSQSPSNKVTEKGKDVELRCDPISGHTALYWYRQSLGQGLEFLIYFQGNSAPDKSGLPSDRFSAERTGGSVSTLTIQRTQQEDSAVYLCASSLVRSGELFFGEGSRLTVL.

The V and J genes are TRBV4-3 and TRBJ2-3; unclear D gene. The germline V gene encodes CDR1 LGHNA and CDR2 YSLEER. The CDR3 runs to 14 residues. V dropped 2 bases and J dropped 0 bases, with 6 bases sitting between them. The CDR3 here is CASSQISSTDTQYF. In DNA, the CDR3 is TGCGCCAGCAGCCAAATATCTAGCACAGATACGCAGTATTTT.